Each of the 13 T cell receptor beta chains below was sequenced from the same sample in a study of tumor-infiltrating lymphocytes in primary liver carcinoma. Using a constant-region primer together with ProtoScript II reverse transcriptase, TCR beta cDNA was made from 500 ng of total RNA. Amplification in three nested multiplex PCR rounds with slightly modified ARM-PCR gave rise to TCR beta libraries. With TRBV1-TRBV30 forward primers and a C-beta reverse primer, the first two PCR rounds were run for 9 to 10 cycles each. One entry per CDR3 protein results from TCRdb running MiXCR on the multiplex PCR reads. This table has 150,000 to 200,000 distinct CDR3 sequences, around 60% appearing once. The study extracted blood RNA from unsorted whole blood and also extracted germline DNA. Sequenced sample: peripheral blood. The receptor set was obtained from a woman aged 55-69 years with primary liver carcinoma and hepatitis B virus infection.

A remark on this clonotype: This is likely a read error, given that the CDR3 carries no conserved phenylalanine or tryptophan at its end. The V and J genes are TRBV12-3 or TRBV12-4 and TRBJ1-1; D call uncertain. The CDR3 spans 14 residues. CDR3 nucleotide sequence: TGTGCCAGCAGTTTGGGCAGAATGAACACTGATGCTTTCCTT. Amino acids: CASSLGRMNTDAFL.

This clonotype was recorded a few times. A much larger clone sits a single nucleotide away, making a read error possible. The CDR3 loop reads CVSSYSLAGAGELFF. CDR3 DNA sequence: TGTGTCAGCAGTTACTCCTTAGCGGGAGCCGGGGAGCTGTTTTTT. This rearrangement joins TRBV6-2 or TRBV6-3 to TRBJ2-2; 9 positions agree with TRBD2. CDR1 is MNHEY and CDR2 is SVGEGT in the germline V gene. This CDR3 contains 15 residues.

The rearrangement uses TRBV11-2 and TRBJ2-1; D uncertain. Between the trimmed V and J ends, which lost 5 bases and 5 bases, there was a span of 10 bases. Looked up from germline, CDR1 is SGHAT and CDR2 is FQNNGV. CDR3 length equals 13 residues. CDR3 sequence (DNA): TGTGCCAGCAGCATTAGTGTGGACAATGAGCAGTTCTTC. Protein: CASSISVDNEQFF.

V is TRBV11-3 and J is TRBJ2-3; TRBD2 is a possible D gene (6 bases). Germline V CDR1 and CDR2: SGHNT, YENEEA. This CDR3 is built from 15 residues. Trimming stripped 8 bases from V and 5 bases from J, with 20 bases between. This CDR3 reads CASGRLVGDLDTQYF. For the CDR3, the DNA is TGTGCCAGCGGGCGACTAGTGGGAGATTTAGATACGCAGTATTTT. The complete variable domain, with remaining parts taken from reference TRBV11-3 and TRBJ2-3, reads EAGVVQSPRYKIIEKKQPVAFWCNPISGHNTLYWYLQNLGQGPELLIRYENEEAVDDSQLPKDRFSAERLKGVDSTLKIQPAELGDSAVYLCASGRLVGDLDTQYFGPGTRLTVL.

A word on this clonotype: Its ends do not fully match the called genes, so a read error is possible. This chain uses TRBV11-2 with TRBJ2-6; D may be TRBD2 (5 bases). The CDR3 is 16 residues long. In germline, CDR1 is SGHAT, CDR2 FQNNGV. The CDR3 DNA sequence: TGTGCCAGCAGCCTAGTTCGGGGTTGTGGGGTCAACATCCTGACTTTC. Translated: CASSLVRGCGVNILTF.

On this clonotype itself: Because the CDR3 is missing its conserved closing phenylalanine or tryptophan, this is likely a read error. The chain uses TRBV11-2 and TRBJ1-1, with TRBD1 as a possible D gene (5 bases). The CDR3 consists of 20 residues. Germline V gene data show CDR1 as SGHAT and CDR2 as FQNNGV. The CDR3 nucleotides read TGTGCTAGCAGCCCACATCAGCAAGGACACCTTCGCTTTTGGGGCTATGAAGCTTTCATT. Encoded protein: CASSPHQQGHLRFWGYEAFI.

This clonotype has a count of ten or more. The chain recombines TRBV6-1 with TRBJ1-1; D may be TRBD1 (6 bases). The CDR3 spans 14 residues. The germline gives CDR1 MNHNS, CDR2 SASEGT. Trimming pared 8 bases from V and 1 base from J, leaving 14 bases between. The CDR3 nucleotides read TGTGCCAGCCTGGCAGGGGACCCGAACACTGAAGCTTTCTTT. Its translation is CASLAGDPNTEAFF.

A word on this clonotype: A much bigger clone sits one base away, suggesting this may be a read error. The genes are TRBV6-1 and TRBJ2-3, with D perhaps matching TRBD1 or TRBD2 (7 bases each). V shed 8 bases and J shed 2 bases, with 14 bases lying between them. CDR1 is MNHNS and CDR2 is SASEGT in the germline V gene. The CDR3 is made up of 14 amino acids. The CDR3, as DNA: TGTGCCAGCGGGGCAGGGGGGGTCACAGATACGCAGTATTTT. Its translation: CASGAGGVTDTQYF.

The chain is built from TRBV28 and TRBJ1-2, with D perhaps TRBD1 (5 bases). The CDR3 has 15 amino acids. CDR1 MDHEN and CDR2 SYDVKM come from the germline V gene. V lost 7 bases and J 6 bases, leaving 21 bases between the germline ends. In nucleotides, the CDR3 is TGTGCCAGCATAACTAGCGGGACGGGGGTAGATGGCTACACCTTC. It codes for CASITSGTGVDGYTF.

About this clonotype itself: This sequence may be a read error, since a much larger clone differs from it by one base. The gene calls are TRBV12-3 or TRBV12-4 and TRBJ2-5, with TRBD1 identical over 7 bases. CDR3 length equals 19 residues. Losses at the gene ends were 6 bases for V and 5 bases for J; bases not matched to a gene: 24. The CDR3 reads CASSPRRCGRGPVGETQYF. As DNA, the CDR3 is TGTGCCAGCAGCCCCCGACGGTGTGGTAGGGGGCCTGTCGGGGAGACCCAGTACTTC.

In the case of this clonotype: The junction departs from the called germline gene at one end, perhaps through a read error. V usage is TRBV2 and J usage is TRBJ2-3, with D perhaps matching TRBD2 (6 bases). CDR1 and CDR2 (germline): SNHLY, FYNNEI. This CDR3 is 13 amino acids long. CDR3 loop: CASMGGSTYTQYF. CDR3 in DNA: TGTGCCAGCATGGGGGGATCCACATATACGCAGTATTTT.

About this clonotype itself: A junction end diverges from the germline sequence, so it may reflect a read error. The chain couples TRBV5-1 to TRBJ1-1, with a tentative D call TRBD1 (5 bases). Per germline, CDR1 SGHRS and CDR2 YFSETQ. The CDR3 is made up of 16 amino acids. CDR3 sequence: CASSPAGALSGTSALF. CDR3 nucleotide sequence: TGCGCCAGCAGCCCCGCGGGTGCGTTGTCGGGGACCAGCGCTTTATTT.

In its sample, this clonotype was seen many times. The chain recombines TRBV12-3 or TRBV12-4 with TRBJ1-6; 7 bases map to TRBD1. This CDR3 region has 14 residues. V shed 4 bases and J 6 bases; nucleotides not matched to a gene: 3. CDR3 DNA: TGTGCCAGCAGTTCCGGGACAGCTAATTCACCCCTCCACTTT. It yields the protein CASSSGTANSPLHF.